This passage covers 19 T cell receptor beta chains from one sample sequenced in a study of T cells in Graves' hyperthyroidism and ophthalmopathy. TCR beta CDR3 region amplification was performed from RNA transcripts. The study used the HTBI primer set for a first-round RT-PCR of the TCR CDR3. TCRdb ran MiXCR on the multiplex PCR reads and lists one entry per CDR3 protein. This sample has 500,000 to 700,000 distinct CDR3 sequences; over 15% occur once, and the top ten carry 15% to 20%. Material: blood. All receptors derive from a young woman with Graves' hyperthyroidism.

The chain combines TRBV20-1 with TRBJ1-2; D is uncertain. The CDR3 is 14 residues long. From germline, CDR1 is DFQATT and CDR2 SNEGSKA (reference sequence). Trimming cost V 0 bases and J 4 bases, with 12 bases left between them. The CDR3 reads CSAREEGSLYGYTF. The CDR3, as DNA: TGCAGTGCTAGAGAGGAAGGGTCCCTCTATGGCTACACCTTC.

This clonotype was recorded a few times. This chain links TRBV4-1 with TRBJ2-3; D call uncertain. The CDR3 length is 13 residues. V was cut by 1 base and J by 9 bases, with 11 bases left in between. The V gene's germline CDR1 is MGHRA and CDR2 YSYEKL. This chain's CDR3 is CASSQVGARTQYF. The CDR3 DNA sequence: TGCGCCAGCAGCCAAGTCGGTGCCCGGACGCAGTATTTT.

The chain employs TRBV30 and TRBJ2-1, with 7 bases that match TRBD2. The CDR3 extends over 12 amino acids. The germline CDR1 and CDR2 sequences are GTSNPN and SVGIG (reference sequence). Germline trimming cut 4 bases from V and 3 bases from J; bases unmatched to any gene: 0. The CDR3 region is CAWTSGYNEQFF. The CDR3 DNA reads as TGTGCCTGGACTAGCGGCTACAATGAGCAGTTCTTC.

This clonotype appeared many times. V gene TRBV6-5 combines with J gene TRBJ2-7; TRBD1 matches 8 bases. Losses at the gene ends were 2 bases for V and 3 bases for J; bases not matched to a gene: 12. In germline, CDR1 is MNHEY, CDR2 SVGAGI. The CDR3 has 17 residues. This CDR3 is CASSYRGQAEIIYEQYF. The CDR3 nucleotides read TGTGCCAGCAGTTACCGGGGACAGGCCGAGATTATCTACGAGCAGTACTTC.

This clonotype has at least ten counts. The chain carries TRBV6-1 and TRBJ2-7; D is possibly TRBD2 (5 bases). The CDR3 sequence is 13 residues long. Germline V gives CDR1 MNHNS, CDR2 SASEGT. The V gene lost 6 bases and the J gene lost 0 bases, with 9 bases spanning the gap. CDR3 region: CASSWGDSYEQYF. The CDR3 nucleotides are TGTGCCAGCAGCTGGGGAGACTCCTACGAGCAGTACTTC.

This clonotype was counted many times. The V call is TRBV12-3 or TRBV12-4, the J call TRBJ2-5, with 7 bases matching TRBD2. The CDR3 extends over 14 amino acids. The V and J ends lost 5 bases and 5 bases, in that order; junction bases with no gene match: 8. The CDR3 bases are TGTGCCAGCAGTGAACTTGGGGGGGTGGAGACCCAGTACTTC. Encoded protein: CASSELGGVETQYF.

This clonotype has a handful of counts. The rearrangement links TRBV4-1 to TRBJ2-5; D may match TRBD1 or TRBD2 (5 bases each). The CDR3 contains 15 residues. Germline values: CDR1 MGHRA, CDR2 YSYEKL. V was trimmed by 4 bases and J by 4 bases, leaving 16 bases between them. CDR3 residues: CASSLQPGPRETQYF. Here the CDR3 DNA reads TGCGCCAGCAGCCTTCAACCGGGACCACGAGAGACCCAGTACTTC.

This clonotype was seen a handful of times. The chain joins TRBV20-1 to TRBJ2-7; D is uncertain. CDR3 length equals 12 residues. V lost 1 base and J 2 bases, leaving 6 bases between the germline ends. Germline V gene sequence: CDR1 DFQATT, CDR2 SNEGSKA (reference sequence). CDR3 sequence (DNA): TGCAGTGCTAGAGTCAGTCCCTACGAGCAGTACTTC. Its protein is CSARVSPYEQYF.

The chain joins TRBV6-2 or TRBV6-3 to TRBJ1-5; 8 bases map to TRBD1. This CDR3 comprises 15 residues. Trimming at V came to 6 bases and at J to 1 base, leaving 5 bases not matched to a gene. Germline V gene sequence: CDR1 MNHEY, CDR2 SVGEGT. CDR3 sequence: CASRRTGLSNQPQHF. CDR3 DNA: TGTGCCAGCAGAAGGACAGGGTTAAGCAATCAGCCCCAGCATTTT.

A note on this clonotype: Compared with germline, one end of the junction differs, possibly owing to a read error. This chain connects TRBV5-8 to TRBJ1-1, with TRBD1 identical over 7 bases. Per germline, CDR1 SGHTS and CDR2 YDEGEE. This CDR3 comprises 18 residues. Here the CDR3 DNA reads TGTGCCAGCAGCTGGGGGGTGACAGGGCGTGGGATGGTTACTGGAGCTTTCTTT. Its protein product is CASSWGVTGRGMVTGAFF.

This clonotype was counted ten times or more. The CDR3 sequence: CASSQISGGGTDTQYF. The CDR3 DNA reads TGTGCCAGCAGCCAAATTAGTGGGGGGGGAACAGATACGCAGTATTTT. The gene calls are TRBV3-1 and TRBJ2-3; 7 bases map to TRBD2. Germline CDR1 is LGHDT and CDR2 is YNNKEL (reference sequence). V dropped 2 bases and J dropped 3; count of bases not matched to a gene: 8. The CDR3 is 16 residues long.

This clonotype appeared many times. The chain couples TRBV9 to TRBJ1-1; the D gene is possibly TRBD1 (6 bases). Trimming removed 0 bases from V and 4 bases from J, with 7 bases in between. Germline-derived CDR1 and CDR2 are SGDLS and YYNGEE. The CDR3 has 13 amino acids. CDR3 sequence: CASSVAQGTEAFF. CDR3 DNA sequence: TGTGCCAGCAGCGTAGCACAGGGCACTGAAGCTTTCTTT.

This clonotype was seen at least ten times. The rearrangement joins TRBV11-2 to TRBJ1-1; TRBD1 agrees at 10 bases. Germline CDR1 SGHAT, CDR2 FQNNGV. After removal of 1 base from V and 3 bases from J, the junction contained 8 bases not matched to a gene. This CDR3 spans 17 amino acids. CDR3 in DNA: TGTGCCAGCAGCTTAGTGGGACAGGGGAAACGGGACACTGAAGCTTTCTTT. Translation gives CASSLVGQGKRDTEAFF.

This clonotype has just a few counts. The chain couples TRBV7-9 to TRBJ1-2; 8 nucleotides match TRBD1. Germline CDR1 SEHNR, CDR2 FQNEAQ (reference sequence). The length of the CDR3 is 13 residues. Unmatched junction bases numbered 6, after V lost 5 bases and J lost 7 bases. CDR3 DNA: TGTGCCAGCAGCCTGGGACAGGTCTTTGGCTACACCTTC. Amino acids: CASSLGQVFGYTF. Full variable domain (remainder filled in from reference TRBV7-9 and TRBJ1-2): DTGVSQNPRHKITKRGQNVTFRCDPISEHNRLYWYRQTLGQGPEFLTYFQNEAQLEKSRLLSDRFSAERPKGSFSTLEIQRTEQGDSAMYLCASSLGQVFGYTFGSGTRLTVV.

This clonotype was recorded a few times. The CDR3 spells CSATDQGETQYF. CDR3 DNA: TGCAGTGCCACGGACCAGGGGGAGACCCAGTACTTC. The chain uses TRBV20-1 and TRBJ2-5; TRBD1 might be the D (6 bases). Germline V gene data show CDR1 as DFQATT and CDR2 as SNEGSKA (reference sequence). V was trimmed by 6 bases and J by 5 bases, leaving 13 bases between them. The length of the CDR3 is 12 residues.

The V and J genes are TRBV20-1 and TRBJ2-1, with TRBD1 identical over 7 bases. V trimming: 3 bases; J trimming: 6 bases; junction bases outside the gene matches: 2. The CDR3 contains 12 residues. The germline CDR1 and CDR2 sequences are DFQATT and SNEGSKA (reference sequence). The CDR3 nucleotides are TGCAGTGCTAGGACAGGGACCAATGAGCAGTTCTTC. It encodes CSARTGTNEQFF.

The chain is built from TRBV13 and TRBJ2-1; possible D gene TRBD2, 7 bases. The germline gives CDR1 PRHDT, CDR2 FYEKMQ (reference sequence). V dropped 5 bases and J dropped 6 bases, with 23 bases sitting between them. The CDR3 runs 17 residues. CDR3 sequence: CASSALRRGLPSNEQFF. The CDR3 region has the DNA TGTGCCAGCAGCGCGCTGCGGCGGGGGCTCCCCTCCAATGAGCAGTTCTTC.

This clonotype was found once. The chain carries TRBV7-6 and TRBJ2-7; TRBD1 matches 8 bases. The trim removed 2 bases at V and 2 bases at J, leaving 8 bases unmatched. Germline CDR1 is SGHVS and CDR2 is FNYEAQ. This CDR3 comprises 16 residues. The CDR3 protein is CASSLTGTGDTYEQYF. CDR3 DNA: TGTGCCAGCAGCTTAACCGGGACAGGTGACACCTACGAGCAGTACTTC.

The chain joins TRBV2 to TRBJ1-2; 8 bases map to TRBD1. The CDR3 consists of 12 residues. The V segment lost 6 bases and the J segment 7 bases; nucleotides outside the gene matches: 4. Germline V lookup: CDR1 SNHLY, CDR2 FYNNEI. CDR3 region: CASSGTGAGYTF. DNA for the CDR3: TGTGCCAGCAGCGGGACAGGCGCTGGCTACACCTTC.